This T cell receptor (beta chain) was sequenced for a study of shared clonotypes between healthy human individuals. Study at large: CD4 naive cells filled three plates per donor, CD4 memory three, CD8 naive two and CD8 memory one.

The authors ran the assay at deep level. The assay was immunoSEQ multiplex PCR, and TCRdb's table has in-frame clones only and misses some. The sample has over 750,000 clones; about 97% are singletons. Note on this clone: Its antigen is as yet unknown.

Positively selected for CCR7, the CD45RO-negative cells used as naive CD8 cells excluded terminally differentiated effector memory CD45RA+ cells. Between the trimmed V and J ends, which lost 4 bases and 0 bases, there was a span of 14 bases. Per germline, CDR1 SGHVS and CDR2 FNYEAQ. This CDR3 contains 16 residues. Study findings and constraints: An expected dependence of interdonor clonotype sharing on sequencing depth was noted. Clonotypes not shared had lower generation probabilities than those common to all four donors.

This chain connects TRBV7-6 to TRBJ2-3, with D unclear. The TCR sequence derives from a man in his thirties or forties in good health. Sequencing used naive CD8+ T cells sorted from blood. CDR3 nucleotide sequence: TGTGCCAGCAGCTCGACCCGGAGTAGGAGCACAGATACGCAGTATTTT. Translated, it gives CASSSTRSRSTDTQYF. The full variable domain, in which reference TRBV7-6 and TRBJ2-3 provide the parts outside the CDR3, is GAGVSQSPRYKVTKRGQDVALRCDPISGHVSLYWYRQALGQGPEFLTYFNYEAQQDKSGLPNDRFSAERPEGSISTLTIQRTEQRDSAMYRCASSSTRSRSTDTQYFGPGTRLTVL.